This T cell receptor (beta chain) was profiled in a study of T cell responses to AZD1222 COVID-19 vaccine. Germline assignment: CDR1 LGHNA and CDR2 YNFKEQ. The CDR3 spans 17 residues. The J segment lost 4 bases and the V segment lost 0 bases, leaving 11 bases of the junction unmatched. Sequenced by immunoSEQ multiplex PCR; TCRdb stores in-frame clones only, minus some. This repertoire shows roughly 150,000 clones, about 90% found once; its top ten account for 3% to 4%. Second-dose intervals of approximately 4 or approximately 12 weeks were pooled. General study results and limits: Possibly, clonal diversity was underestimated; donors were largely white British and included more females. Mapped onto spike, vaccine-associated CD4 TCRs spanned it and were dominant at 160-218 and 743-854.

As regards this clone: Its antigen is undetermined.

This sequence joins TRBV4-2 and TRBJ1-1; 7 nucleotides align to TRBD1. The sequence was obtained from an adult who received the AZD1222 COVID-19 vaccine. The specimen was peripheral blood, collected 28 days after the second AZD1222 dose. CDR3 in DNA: TGTGCCAGCAGCCAAGACTCCCGACAGGGAGTCGTCACTGAAGCTTTCTTT. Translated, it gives CASSQDSRQGVVTEAFF.